This TCR beta chain appears in the sequencing data of a study of shared clonotypes between healthy human individuals. In its sample, this clone was seen a few times. The data were produced by immunoSEQ multiplex PCR, yet TCRdb's version contains in-frame clones alone and is incomplete. Of about 1.1 million clones in the sample, about 72% were seen once. This CDR3 has 14 residues. V lost 4 bases and J 3 bases, leaving 14 bases between the germline ends. CDR1 is SGHRS and CDR2 is YFSETQ in the germline V gene. This chain uses TRBV5-1 with TRBJ2-7; D is perhaps TRBD2 (5 bases). The sample taken for sequencing was memory CD4+ T cells from PBMCs. Subset in this sample: CD45RA-negative fraction. The TCR was taken from a man aged 18 to 30 in good health. Some clones in this sample may be carry-over from other donors' samples. The CDR3 bases are TGCGCCAGCAGCCGGGCGGGCCGGAACTACGAGCAGTACTTC. Its protein is CASSRAGRNYEQYF.